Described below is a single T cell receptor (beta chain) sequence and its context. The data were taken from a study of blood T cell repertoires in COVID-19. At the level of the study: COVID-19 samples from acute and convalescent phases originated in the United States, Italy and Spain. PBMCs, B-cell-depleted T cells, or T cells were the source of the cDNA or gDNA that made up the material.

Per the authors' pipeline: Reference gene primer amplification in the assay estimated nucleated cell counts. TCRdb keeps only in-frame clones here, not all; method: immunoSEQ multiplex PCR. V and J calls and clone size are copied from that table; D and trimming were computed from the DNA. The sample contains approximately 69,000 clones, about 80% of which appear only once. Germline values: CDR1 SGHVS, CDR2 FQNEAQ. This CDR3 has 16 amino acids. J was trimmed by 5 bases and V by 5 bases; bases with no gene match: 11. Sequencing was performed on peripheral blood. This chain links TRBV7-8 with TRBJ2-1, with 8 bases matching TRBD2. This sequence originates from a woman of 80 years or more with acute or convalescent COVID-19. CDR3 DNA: TGTGCCAGCAGCCGCGGAGGCGGGAGGTTAAACAATGAGCAGTTCTTC. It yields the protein CASSRGGGRLNNEQFF.